Shown below are 2 T cell receptor beta chains from a single sample sequenced in a study of blood T cells in healthy people across ages. The use of a sample-barcoded 5' primer and a J-beta primer mix characterized a second PCR of about 7 to 12 cycles. One entry per CDR3 protein, called by TCRdb with MiXCR from the 5' RACE reads. The table lists approximately 290,000 distinct CDR3 sequences, around 29% of them singletons. Material: blood. The receptors were gathered from a woman in her seventies in good health.

The rearrangement links TRBV27 to TRBJ1-1, with D perhaps TRBD1 (6 bases). The V and J ends lost 6 bases and 4 bases respectively, with 12 bases between them. The CDR3 sequence is 13 residues long. Germline CDR1 MNHEY, CDR2 SMNVEV (reference sequence). CDR3: CASRRQEVTEAFF. Here the CDR3 DNA reads TGTGCCAGCAGGCGACAGGAGGTCACTGAAGCTTTCTTT.

This clonotype has just a few counts. The chain uses TRBV7-9 and TRBJ1-1, with 8 bases fitting TRBD1. Germline V gene data show CDR1 as SEHNR and CDR2 as FQNEAQ (reference sequence). CDR3 length: 13 amino acids. The ends lost 6 bases at V and 7 bases at J; junction bases unmatched: 7. The CDR3 is CASRVGTGGEAFF. The CDR3 DNA is TGTGCCAGCAGGGTTGGTACAGGGGGTGAAGCTTTCTTT.